The 14 T cell receptor beta chains below come from one sample, sequenced in a study of regulatory T cells in long-lasting Graves disease. Time point in this sample: persistent/refractory GD, antithyroid drugs over 5 years with positive TRAb. The TCR library was made from RNA extracted from PBMCs. In building TCR beta libraries, iRepertoire HTBI primers were used together with Arm-PCR of CDR3 regions. MiXCR was run by TCRdb on the multiplex PCR reads, yielding one entry per CDR3 protein. The sample lists some 340,000 distinct CDR3 sequences; roughly 25% were seen once. Specimen: peripheral blood mononuclear cells (PBMCs), collected when the disease was refractory, from a patient treated with antithyroid drugs. These receptors were obtained from a woman aged 40 to 50 with Graves disease.

This clonotype has a handful of counts. The V call is TRBV6-2 or TRBV6-3, the J call TRBJ2-7; the match to TRBD2 covers 9 bases. Germline V gene sequence: CDR1 MNHEY, CDR2 SVGEGT. There are 16 residues in the CDR3. With 0 bases clipped from V and 3 bases from J, the junction kept 6 bases outside the gene matches. CDR3 loop: CASSYSISTSGYEQYF. CDR3 in DNA: TGTGCCAGCAGTTACTCCATCTCGACTAGCGGCTACGAGCAGTACTTC.

This clonotype was seen many times. The V call is TRBV27, the J call TRBJ1-4; perhaps TRBD1 as D (6 bases). CDR1 is MNHEY and CDR2 is SMNVEV in the germline V gene (reference sequence). CDR3 size: 13 residues. Trimming removed 4 bases from V and 7 bases from J, with 10 bases in between. CDR3 amino acids: CASSWGQGEKLFF. CDR3 bases: TGTGCCAGCAGTTGGGGACAAGGTGAAAAACTGTTTTTT.

This clonotype has ten or more counts. The V call is TRBV2, the J call TRBJ2-5, with D tentatively TRBD1 (6 bases). The CDR3 sequence is 13 residues long. Trimming removed 6 bases from V and 2 bases from J, with 10 bases in between. The V gene's germline CDR1 is SNHLY and CDR2 FYNNEI. CDR3 protein: CASSSDRQETQYF. Written as DNA, the CDR3 is TGTGCCAGCAGCTCAGACAGGCAAGAGACCCAGTACTTC.

This clonotype was found a few times. V is TRBV6-1 and J is TRBJ2-7, with 8 bases aligning to TRBD2. V was clipped by 11 bases and J by 5 bases; unmatched bases: 11. This CDR3 contains 13 residues. The germline gives CDR1 MNHNS, CDR2 SASEGT. CDR3 in amino acids: CAARGGDGHEQYF. CDR3 nucleotide sequence: TGTGCCGCCCGGGGGGGAGATGGCCACGAGCAGTACTTC.

This clonotype was observed many times. The chain couples TRBV2 to TRBJ2-7; D perhaps matches TRBD2 (6 bases). Trimming removed 8 bases from V and 1 base from J, with 15 bases in between. Germline-derived CDR1 and CDR2 are SNHLY and FYNNEI. The CDR3 is made up of 14 amino acids. In DNA form, the CDR3 reads TGTGCCAGCCACGGGACTTTGCTTTCCTACGAGCAGTACTTC. This codes for CASHGTLLSYEQYF.

The chain is built from TRBV7-9 and TRBJ2-5, with 8 bases lining up with TRBD2. The junction had 7 bases not matched to a gene; V was cut back by 5 bases and J by 5 bases. The CDR3 is made up of 14 amino acids. Germline CDR1 is SEHNR and CDR2 is FQNEAQ (reference sequence). The CDR3 is CASSPTSAHETQYF. DNA of the CDR3: TGTGCCAGCAGCCCGACTAGCGCCCATGAGACCCAGTACTTC.

About this clonotype: A single base separates this from a much larger clone, so it may be a read error. The chain is built from TRBV6-1 and TRBJ2-7, with D possibly being TRBD2 (6 bases). CDR3 length equals 15 residues. Germline CDR1 reads MNHNS; CDR2 reads SASEGT. V was shortened by 2 bases and J by 3 bases, with 14 bases between the two germline ends. DNA of the CDR3: TGTGCCAGCAGTGAACGGGGGAGGTTTTACTACGAGCAGTACTTC. This codes for CASSERGRFYYEQYF.

The chain couples TRBV27 to TRBJ2-6; D is unclear. The V and J ends lost 4 bases and 4 bases respectively, with 8 bases between them. The CDR3 is 14 amino acids. Germline CDR1 is MNHEY and CDR2 is SMNVEV (reference sequence). The CDR3 sequence: CASSSRGGANVLTF. The CDR3 nucleotides are TGTGCCAGCAGTTCCCGCGGCGGGGCCAACGTCCTGACTTTC.

This clonotype has at least ten counts. This rearrangement joins TRBV2 to TRBJ2-2; TRBD1 matches at 8 bases. Germline CDR1 and CDR2: SNHLY and FYNNEI. The CDR3 covers 16 residues. V was clipped by 7 bases and J by 1 base; unmatched bases: 8. This CDR3 is CASTNPRGRNTGELFF. CDR3 nucleotides: TGTGCCAGCACTAACCCCAGGGGGCGGAACACCGGGGAGCTGTTTTTT.

The chain couples TRBV29-1 to TRBJ1-1; D gene uncertain. This CDR3 has 14 residues. The V and J ends lost 6 bases and 4 bases respectively, with 18 bases between them. Germline CDR1 and CDR2: SQVTM and ANQGSEA. The CDR3 is CSVVLLDWGTEAFF. The CDR3 region has the DNA TGCAGCGTCGTACTACTCGACTGGGGCACTGAAGCTTTCTTT.

This clonotype was picked up many times. The chain links TRBV20-1 to TRBJ2-5; D is ambiguous. Looked up from germline, CDR1 is DFQATT and CDR2 is SNEGSKA (reference sequence). The CDR3 loop spans 12 amino acids. The germline V and J ends were trimmed by 3 bases and 5 bases, with 10 bases remaining between them. The CDR3 region is CSASYLRETQYF. For the CDR3, the DNA is TGCAGTGCTAGCTACTTGAGGGAGACCCAGTACTTC.

The V gene is TRBV10-3, the J gene TRBJ1-6; D might be TRBD1 (6 bases). The CDR3 has 13 amino acids. V lost 7 bases and J 6 bases, leaving 10 bases between the germline ends. CDR1 and CDR2 (germline): ENHRY, SYGVKD. As DNA, the CDR3 is TGTGCCATCACGGGGGCGCCTAATTCACCCCTCCACTTT. This sequence encodes CAITGAPNSPLHF.

About this clonotype: A much bigger clone sits one base away, suggesting this may be a read error. This sequence joins TRBV2 and TRBJ1-1; 9 bases align to TRBD1. Germline values: CDR1 SNHLY, CDR2 FYNNEI. This CDR3 comprises 15 residues. The CDR3 bases are TGTGCCAGCAGCCGCCGGGACAGGGTGTACACTGGAGCTTTCTTT. Amino acid sequence: CASSRRDRVYTGAFF. Variable domain in full (rest from reference TRBV2 and TRBJ1-1): EPEVTQTPSHQVTQMGQEVILRCVPISNHLYFYWYRQILGQKVEFLVSFYNNEISEKSEIFDDQFSVERPDGSNFTLKIRSTKLEDSAMYFCASSRRDRVYTGAFFGQGTRLTVV.

This clonotype has ten or more counts. The chain couples TRBV24-1 to TRBJ1-4, with TRBD1 matching over 7 bases. J was trimmed by 11 bases and V by 4 bases; bases with no gene match: 3. The CDR3 sequence is 12 residues long. The germline V gene encodes CDR1 KGHDR and CDR2 SFDVKD. The DNA for the CDR3 is TGTGCCACCAGTGACACAGGGGCCAAACTGTTTTTT. It specifies CATSDTGAKLFF.